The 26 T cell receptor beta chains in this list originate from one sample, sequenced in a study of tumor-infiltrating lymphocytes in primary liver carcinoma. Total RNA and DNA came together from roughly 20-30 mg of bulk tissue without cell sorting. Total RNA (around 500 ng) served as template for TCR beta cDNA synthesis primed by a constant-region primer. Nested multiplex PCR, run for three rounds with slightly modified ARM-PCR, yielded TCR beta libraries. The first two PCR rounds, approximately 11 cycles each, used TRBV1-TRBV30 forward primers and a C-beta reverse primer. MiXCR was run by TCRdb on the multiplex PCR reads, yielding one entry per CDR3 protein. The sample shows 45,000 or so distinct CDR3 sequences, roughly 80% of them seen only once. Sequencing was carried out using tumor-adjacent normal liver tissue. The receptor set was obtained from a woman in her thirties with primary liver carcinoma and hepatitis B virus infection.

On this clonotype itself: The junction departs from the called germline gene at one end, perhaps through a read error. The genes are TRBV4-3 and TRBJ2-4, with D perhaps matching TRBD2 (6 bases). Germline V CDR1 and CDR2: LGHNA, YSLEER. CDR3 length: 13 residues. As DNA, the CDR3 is TGCGCCAACAGCCCAGGGACTTTGAACATTCAGTACTTC. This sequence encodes CANSPGTLNIQYF.

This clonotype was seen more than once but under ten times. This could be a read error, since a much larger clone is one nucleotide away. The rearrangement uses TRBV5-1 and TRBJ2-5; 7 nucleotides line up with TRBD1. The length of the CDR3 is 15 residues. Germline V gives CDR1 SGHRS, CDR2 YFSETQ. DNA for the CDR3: TGCGCCAGCAGCTTGTGGGGCAGGGGGAAAGAGACCCAGCACTTC. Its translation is CASSLWGRGKETQHF.

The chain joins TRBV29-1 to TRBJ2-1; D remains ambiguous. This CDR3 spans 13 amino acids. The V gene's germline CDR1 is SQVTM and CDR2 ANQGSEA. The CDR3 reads CGAVPTVVNEQFF. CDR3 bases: TGCGGCGCCGTGCCGACTGTAGTAAATGAGCAGTTCTTC.

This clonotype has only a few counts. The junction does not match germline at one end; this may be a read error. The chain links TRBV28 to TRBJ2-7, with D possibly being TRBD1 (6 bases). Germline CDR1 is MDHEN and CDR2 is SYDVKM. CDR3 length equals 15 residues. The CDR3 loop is CASSSHPQGFYEHYF. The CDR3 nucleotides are TGTGCCAGCAGTTCGCACCCCCAGGGGTTTTACGAGCATTACTTC.

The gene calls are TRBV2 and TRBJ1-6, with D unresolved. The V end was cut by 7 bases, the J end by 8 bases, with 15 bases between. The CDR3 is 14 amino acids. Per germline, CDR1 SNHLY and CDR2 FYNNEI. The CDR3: CASNDWAVYSPLHF. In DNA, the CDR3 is TGTGCCAGCAATGACTGGGCAGTTTATTCACCCCTCCACTTT.

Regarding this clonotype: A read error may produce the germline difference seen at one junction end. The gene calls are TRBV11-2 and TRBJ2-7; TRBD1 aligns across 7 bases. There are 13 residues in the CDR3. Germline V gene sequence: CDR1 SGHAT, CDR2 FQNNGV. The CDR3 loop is CASIGDSTHERYF. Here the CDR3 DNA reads TGTGCCAGCATAGGGGACAGTACCCACGAGCGGTACTTC. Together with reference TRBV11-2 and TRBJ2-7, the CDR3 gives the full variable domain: EAGVAQSPRYKIIEKRQSVAFWCNPISGHATLYWYQQILGQGPKLLIQFQNNGVVDDSQLPKDRFSAERLKGVDSTLKIQPAKLEDSAVYLCASIGDSTHERYFGPGTRLTVT.

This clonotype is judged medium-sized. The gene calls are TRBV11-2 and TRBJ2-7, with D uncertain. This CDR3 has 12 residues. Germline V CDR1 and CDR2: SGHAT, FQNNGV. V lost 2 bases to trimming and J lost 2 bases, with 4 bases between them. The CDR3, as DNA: TGTGCCAGCAGCTTAATTACCTACGAGCAGTACTTC. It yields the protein CASSLITYEQYF.

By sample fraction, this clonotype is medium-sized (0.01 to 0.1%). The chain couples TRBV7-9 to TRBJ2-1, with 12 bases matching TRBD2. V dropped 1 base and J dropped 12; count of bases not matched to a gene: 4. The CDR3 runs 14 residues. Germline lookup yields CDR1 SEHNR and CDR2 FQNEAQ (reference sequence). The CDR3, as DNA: TGTGCCAGCAGCTTAGATCTAGCGGGAGGGATGCAGTTCTTC. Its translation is CASSLDLAGGMQFF.

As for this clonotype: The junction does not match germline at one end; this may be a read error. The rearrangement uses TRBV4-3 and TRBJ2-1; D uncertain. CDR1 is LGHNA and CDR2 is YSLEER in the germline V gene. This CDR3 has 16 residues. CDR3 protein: CAGSQDVGSSYNEQFF. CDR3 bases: TGCGCCGGCAGCCAAGATGTGGGAAGCTCCTACAATGAGCAATTCTTC.

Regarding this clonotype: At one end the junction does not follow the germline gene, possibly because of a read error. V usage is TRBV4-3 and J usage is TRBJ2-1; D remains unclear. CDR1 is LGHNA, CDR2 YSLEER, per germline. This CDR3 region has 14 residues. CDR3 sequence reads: CASNHAELVNEQSF. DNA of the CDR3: TGCGCCAGCAACCACGCAGAGTTGGTCAATGAGCAGTCCTTC.

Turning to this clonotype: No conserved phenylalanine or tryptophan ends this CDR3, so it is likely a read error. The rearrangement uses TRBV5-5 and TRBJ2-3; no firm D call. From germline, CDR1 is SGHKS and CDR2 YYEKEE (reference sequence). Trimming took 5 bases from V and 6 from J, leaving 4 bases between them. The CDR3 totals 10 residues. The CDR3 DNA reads TGTGCCAGCAGGCTCGATACGCAGTATTTA. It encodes CASRLDTQYL.

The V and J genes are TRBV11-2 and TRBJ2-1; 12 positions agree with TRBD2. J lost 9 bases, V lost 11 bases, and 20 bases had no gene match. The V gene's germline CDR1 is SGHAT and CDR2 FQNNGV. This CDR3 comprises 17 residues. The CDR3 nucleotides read TGTGCCGGCAACTTAGGCGAAGGGCTAGCGGGAGGGTGTGAGCAGTTCTTC. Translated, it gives CAGNLGEGLAGGCEQFF.

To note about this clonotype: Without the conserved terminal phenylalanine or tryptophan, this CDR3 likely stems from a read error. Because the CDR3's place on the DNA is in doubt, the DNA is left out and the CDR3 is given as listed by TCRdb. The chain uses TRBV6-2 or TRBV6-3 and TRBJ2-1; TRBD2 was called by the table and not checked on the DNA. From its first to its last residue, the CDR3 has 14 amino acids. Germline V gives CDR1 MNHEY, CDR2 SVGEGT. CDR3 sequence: CASSSGSDGMSEFY.

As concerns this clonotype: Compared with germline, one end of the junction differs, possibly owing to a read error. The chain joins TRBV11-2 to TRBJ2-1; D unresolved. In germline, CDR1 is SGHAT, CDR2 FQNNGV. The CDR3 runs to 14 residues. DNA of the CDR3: TGTGCCAGCAGTCATCGAGAGGCCTACGATGAGCAGTTCTTC. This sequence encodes CASSHREAYDEQFF.

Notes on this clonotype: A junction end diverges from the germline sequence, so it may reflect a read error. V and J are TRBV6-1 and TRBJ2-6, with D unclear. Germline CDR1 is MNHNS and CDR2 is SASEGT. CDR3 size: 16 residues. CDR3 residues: CASSERQYSEADVLTF. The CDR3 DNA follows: TGTGCCAGCAGTGAAAGGCAGTACTCTGAGGCCGACGTCCTGACTTTC.

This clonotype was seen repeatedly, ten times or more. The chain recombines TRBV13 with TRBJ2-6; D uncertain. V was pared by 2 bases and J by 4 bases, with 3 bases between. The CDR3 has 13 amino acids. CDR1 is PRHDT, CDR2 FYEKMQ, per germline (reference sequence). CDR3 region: CASSLKGANVLTF. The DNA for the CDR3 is TGTGCCAGCAGCTTAAAGGGGGCCAACGTCCTGACTTTC.

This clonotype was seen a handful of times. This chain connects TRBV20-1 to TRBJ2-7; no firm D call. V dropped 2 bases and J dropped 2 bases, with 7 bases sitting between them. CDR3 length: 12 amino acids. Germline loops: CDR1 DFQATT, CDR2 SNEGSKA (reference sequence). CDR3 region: CSARPLAYEQYF. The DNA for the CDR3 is TGCAGTGCTAGACCACTCGCCTACGAGCAGTACTTC.

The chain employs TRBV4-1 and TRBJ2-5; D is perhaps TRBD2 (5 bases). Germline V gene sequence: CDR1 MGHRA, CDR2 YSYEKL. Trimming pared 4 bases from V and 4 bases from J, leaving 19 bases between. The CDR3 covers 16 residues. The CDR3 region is CASSLPLEGLGETQYF. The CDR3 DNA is TGCGCCAGCAGCCTGCCCCTAGAGGGTTTAGGAGAGACCCAGTACTTC.

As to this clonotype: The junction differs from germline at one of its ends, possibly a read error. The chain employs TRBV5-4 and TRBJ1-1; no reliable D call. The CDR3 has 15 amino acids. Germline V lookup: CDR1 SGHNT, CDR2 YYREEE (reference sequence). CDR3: CGSSRVLGGGTGAFF. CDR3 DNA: TGTGGCAGCAGCCGAGTCCTAGGAGGAGGCACTGGAGCTTTCTTT.

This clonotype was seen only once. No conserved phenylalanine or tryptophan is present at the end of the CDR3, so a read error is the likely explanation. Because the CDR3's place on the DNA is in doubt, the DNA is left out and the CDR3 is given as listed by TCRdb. CDR3 loop: CASSLAGTSGLLVYS. This chain joins TRBV11-2 and TRBJ2-7; the D segment call TRBD2 is taken from the table without a DNA check. The germline CDR1 and CDR2 sequences are SGHAT and FQNNGV. Termini included, the CDR3 measures 15 amino acids.

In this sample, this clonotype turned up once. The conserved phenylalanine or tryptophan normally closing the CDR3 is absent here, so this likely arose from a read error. CDR3 loop: CASNFPGTSGTKNIQYL. The CDR3, as DNA: TGTGCAAGCAACTTTCCCGGGACTAGCGGGACCAAAAACATTCAGTACCTC. The chain joins TRBV11-1 to TRBJ2-4, with 13 bases identical to TRBD2. Germline CDR1 and CDR2: SGHAT and FQDESV (reference sequence). This CDR3 spans 17 amino acids.

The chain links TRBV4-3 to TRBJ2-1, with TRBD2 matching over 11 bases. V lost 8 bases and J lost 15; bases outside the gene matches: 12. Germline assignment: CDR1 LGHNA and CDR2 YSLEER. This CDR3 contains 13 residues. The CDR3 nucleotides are TGCGCCAGCGGCCGAGTAGCGGGAGGGCCGCCGTTCTTC. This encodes CASGRVAGGPPFF.

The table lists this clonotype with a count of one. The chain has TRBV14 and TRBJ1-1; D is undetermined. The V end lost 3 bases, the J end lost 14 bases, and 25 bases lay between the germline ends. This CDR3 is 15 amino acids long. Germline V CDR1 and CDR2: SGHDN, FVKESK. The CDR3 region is CASSQFGGPNTETFF. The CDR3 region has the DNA TGTGCCAGCAGCCAGTTTGGAGGACCGAACACTGAAACCTTCTTT.

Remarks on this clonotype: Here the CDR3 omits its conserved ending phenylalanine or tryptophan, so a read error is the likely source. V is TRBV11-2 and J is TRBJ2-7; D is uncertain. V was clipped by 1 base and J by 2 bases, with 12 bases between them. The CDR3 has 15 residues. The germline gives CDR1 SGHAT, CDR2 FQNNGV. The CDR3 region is CASSLVVGRPYEQYL. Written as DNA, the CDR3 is TGTGCCAGCAGCTTAGTGGTGGGAAGGCCCTACGAGCAGTACCTC.

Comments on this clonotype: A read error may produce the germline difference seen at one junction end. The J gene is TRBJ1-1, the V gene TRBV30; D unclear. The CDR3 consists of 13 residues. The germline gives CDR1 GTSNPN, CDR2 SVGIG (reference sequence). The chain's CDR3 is CAWTRGDRAETFF. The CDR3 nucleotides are TGTGCCTGGACCCGTGGGGATAGGGCTGAAACTTTCTTT.

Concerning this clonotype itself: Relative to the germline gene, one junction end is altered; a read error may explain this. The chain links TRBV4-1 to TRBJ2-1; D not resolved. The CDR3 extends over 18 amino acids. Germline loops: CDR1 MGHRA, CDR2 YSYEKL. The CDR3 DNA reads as TGCACCAGCAGCCAAGAATGGGTCCCCCAGAGCTCCTATAATGAGCAGTTCTTC. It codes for CTSSQEWVPQSSYNEQFF.